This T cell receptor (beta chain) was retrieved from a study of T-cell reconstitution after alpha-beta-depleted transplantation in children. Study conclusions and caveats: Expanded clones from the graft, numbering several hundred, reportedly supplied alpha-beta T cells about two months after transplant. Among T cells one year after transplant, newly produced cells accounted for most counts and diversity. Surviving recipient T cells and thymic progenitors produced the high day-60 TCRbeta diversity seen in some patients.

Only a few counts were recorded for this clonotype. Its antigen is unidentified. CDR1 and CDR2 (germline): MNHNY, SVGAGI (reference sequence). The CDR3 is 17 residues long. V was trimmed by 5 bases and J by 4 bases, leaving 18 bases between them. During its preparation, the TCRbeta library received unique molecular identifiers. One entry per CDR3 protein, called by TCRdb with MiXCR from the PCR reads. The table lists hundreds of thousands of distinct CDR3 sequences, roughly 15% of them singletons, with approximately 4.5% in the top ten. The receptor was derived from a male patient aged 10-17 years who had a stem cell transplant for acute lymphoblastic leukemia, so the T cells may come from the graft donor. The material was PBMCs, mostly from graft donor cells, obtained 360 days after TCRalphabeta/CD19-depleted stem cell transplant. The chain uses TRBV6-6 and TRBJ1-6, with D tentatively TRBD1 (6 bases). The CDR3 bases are TGTGCCAGCAGTCGAAAAAGACAGGCTGTTTATAATTCACCCCTCCACTTT. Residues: CASSRKRQAVYNSPLHF.